A selection of T cell receptor beta chains follows, all from one sample in a study of T-cell reconstitution after alpha-beta-depleted transplantation in children. MiXCR was run by TCRdb on the PCR reads, yielding one entry per CDR3 protein. The sample has about 870,000 distinct CDR3 sequences; around 17% are singletons. This material consisted of PBMCs, mostly from graft donor cells, taken 360 days after TCRalphabeta/CD19-depleted stem cell transplant. The source is a male patient younger than 18 who had a stem cell transplant for acute lymphoblastic leukemia, so the T cells may come from the graft donor. Both conserved end residues are part of each CDR3. A D gene is named only where the DNA matches it firmly. A row's size may be missing; if present it is once, few, many or a size class.

>few|-|TRBV5-6|TRBJ2-7
CASSVGGKPYEQYF
TGTGCCAGCAGCGTGGGGGGTAAGCCCTACGAGCAGTACTTC
>few|-|TRBV7-9|TRBJ1-2
CASSFSRTEANYGYTF
TGTGCCAGCAGCTTTTCCCGGACTGAGGCTAACTATGGCTACACCTTC
>-|TRBD2|TRBV25-1|TRBJ2-1
CASRAAPILAGDNEQFF
TGTGCCAGCAGGGCCGCACCTATACTAGCGGGAGACAATGAGCAGTTCTTC
>-|-|TRBV5-1|TRBJ2-1
CASSLSPYVGAYNEQFF
TGCGCCAGCAGCTTGTCTCCGTACGTGGGCGCTTACAATGAGCAGTTCTTC
>-|TRBD2|TRBV4-1|TRBJ2-7
CASSLAGVDPYEQYF
TGCGCCAGCAGCCTAGCGGGAGTGGATCCCTACGAGCAGTACTTC
>few|-|TRBV24-1|TRBJ2-1
CATSDQGASGYHEQFF
TGTGCCACCAGTGATCAGGGGGCTAGCGGGTATCATGAGCAGTTCTTC
>-|-|TRBV4-1|TRBJ2-3
CASSQEPTDGPDTQYF
TGCGCCAGCAGCCAAGAACCGACCGACGGACCTGATACGCAGTATTTT
>-|-|TRBV7-9|TRBJ2-1
CASLRTISYNEQFF
TGTGCCAGCCTACGGACGATCTCCTACAATGAGCAGTTCTTC
>-|-|TRBV29-1|TRBJ2-1
CSAGGFYNEQFF
TGCAGCGCTGGGGGGTTCTACAATGAGCAGTTCTTC
>-|-|TRBV24-1|TRBJ2-1
CATSDPFEPPYNEQFF
TGTGCCACCAGTGACCCTTTCGAACCCCCCTACAATGAGCAGTTCTTC
>-|-|TRBV29-1|TRBJ2-1
CSVDGEQFF
TGCAGCGTTGATGGTGAGCAGTTCTTC
>few|TRBD2|TRBV29-1|TRBJ2-1
CSVSSGSSYNEQFF
TGCAGCGTGAGTAGCGGGAGCTCCTACAATGAGCAGTTCTTC
>few|-|TRBV27|TRBJ2-7
CASSLNGVSYEQYF
TGTGCCAGCAGTTTAAACGGGGTGAGCTACGAGCAGTACTTC
>few|-|TRBV6-1|TRBJ2-1
CASSTKTGAGPYNEQFF
TGTGCCAGCAGTACCAAGACTGGGGCGGGACCCTACAATGAGCAGTTCTTC
>-|TRBD1|TRBV11-2|TRBJ2-5
CASSRGQGARWETQYF
TGTGCCAGCAGCCGGGGACAGGGGGCAAGGTGGGAGACCCAGTACTTC
>few|TRBD2|TRBV2|TRBJ2-7
CASRVRTSGSYEQYF
TGTGCCAGCAGAGTACGGACTAGCGGGAGTTACGAGCAGTACTTC
>-|-|TRBV6-6|TRBJ2-3
CASSSGDSTDTQYF
TGTGCCAGCTCTTCAGGGGACTCCACAGATACGCAGTATTTT
>-|-|TRBV18|TRBJ2-1
CASSRLSYNEQFF
TGTGCCAGCTCACGACTTTCTTACAATGAGCAGTTCTTC
>-|-|TRBV5-5|TRBJ1-5
CASSLKSWYGNQPQHF
TGTGCCAGCAGCTTAAAATCCTGGTACGGCAATCAGCCCCAGCATTTT
>few|-|TRBV20-1|TRBJ1-5
CSAILGAGNQPQHF
TGCAGTGCCATTCTAGGGGCGGGCAATCAGCCCCAGCATTTT
>many|-|TRBV21-1|TRBJ2-1
CARLNLRDEQFF
TGTGCCAGATTAAACCTCAGGGATGAGCAGTTCTTC
>-|TRBD2|TRBV12-3/TRBV12-4|TRBJ2-5
CASSFLGTSRSQYF
TGTGCCAGCAGTTTTTTGGGGACTAGCAGGTCCCAGTACTTC
>-|-|TRBV18|TRBJ2-3
CASSPHVTDTQYF
TGTGCCAGCTCACCCCACGTCACAGATACGCAGTATTTT
>-|-|TRBV5-1|TRBJ1-1
CASSPGGGRPTEAFF
TGCGCCAGCAGCCCCGGAGGTGGTCGGCCCACTGAAGCTTTCTTT
>few|TRBD1|TRBV9|TRBJ2-2
CASSPRTGLGELFF
TGTGCCAGCAGCCCCCGGACAGGGCTCGGGGAGCTGTTTTTT
>few|TRBD2|TRBV12-3/TRBV12-4|TRBJ2-1
CASSPRLAGGNEQFF
TGTGCCAGCAGCCCCAGACTAGCGGGAGGGAATGAGCAGTTCTTC
>many|-|TRBV6-5|TRBJ2-2
CASSYVKGPTGELFF
TGTGCCAGCAGTTACGTGAAGGGACCCACCGGGGAGCTGTTTTTT
>-|TRBD2|TRBV15|TRBJ2-7
CATSRTSGRAFDEQYF
TGTGCCACCAGCAGGACTAGCGGGAGGGCCTTTGATGAGCAGTACTTC
>few|TRBD2|TRBV20-1|TRBJ2-7
CSAPWRGSSYEQYF
TGCAGTGCTCCGTGGCGGGGGAGCTCCTACGAGCAGTACTTC
>-|TRBD1|TRBV5-1|TRBJ1-1
CASSFSQGDGTAEAFF
TGCGCCAGCAGCTTCAGCCAGGGGGATGGAACCGCTGAAGCTTTCTTT
>few|TRBD1|TRBV6-1|TRBJ2-7
CASTSRGDRGRWEQYF
TGTGCCAGCACCTCCCGCGGGGACAGGGGGCGCTGGGAGCAGTACTTC
>few|-|TRBV5-1|TRBJ2-1
CASSLLQGSTDEQFF
TGCGCCAGCAGCTTGTTGCAGGGCTCTACAGATGAGCAGTTCTTC
>few|TRBD2|TRBV20-1|TRBJ2-7
CSAMASGVYEQYF
TGCAGTGCAATGGCTAGCGGGGTCTACGAGCAGTACTTC
>-|-|TRBV7-3|TRBJ1-1
CASRGIGANTEAFF
TGTGCCAGCAGAGGAATAGGAGCGAACACTGAAGCTTTCTTT
>few|TRBD1|TRBV7-9|TRBJ2-3
CASSSPRGLTDTQYF
TGTGCCAGCAGCTCGCCCAGGGGGCTCACAGATACGCAGTATTTT
>-|TRBD2|TRBV4-1|TRBJ2-1
CASSLHYGTSGRSYNEQFF
TGCGCCAGCAGCCTCCATTATGGGACTAGCGGGAGGTCCTACAATGAGCAGTTCTTC
>few|TRBD1|TRBV18|TRBJ1-2
CASARQGTNYGYTF
TGTGCCAGCGCGCGACAGGGGACTAACTATGGCTACACCTTC
>many|-|TRBV4-2|TRBJ2-1
CASSQVDAGGASSYNEQFF
TGTGCCAGCAGCCAAGTGGATGCTGGCGGAGCTAGCTCCTACAATGAGCAGTTCTTC
>few|TRBD2|TRBV25-1|TRBJ2-2
CASSDPAGGGELFF
TGTGCCAGCAGTGATCCGGCGGGGGGCGGGGAGCTGTTTTTT
>few|TRBD1|TRBV6-2/TRBV6-3|TRBJ2-7
CASRSAGTGLYEQYF
TGTGCCAGCAGGAGTGCCGGGACAGGGCTCTACGAGCAGTACTTC
>few|-|TRBV12-3/TRBV12-4|TRBJ2-7
CASRGQGGGYEQYF
TGTGCCAGCAGAGGTCAGGGTGGAGGCTACGAGCAGTACTTC
>-|TRBD2|TRBV10-3|TRBJ2-7
CAISGGLAGYEQYF
TGTGCCATCAGTGGGGGACTAGCGGGCTACGAGCAGTACTTC
>-|TRBD2|TRBV5-6|TRBJ2-3
CASSLFAGGALGQYF
TGTGCCAGCAGCTTGTTTGCGGGAGGGGCCCTGGGGCAGTATTTT
>-|-|TRBV9|TRBJ2-2
CASRQATNTGELFF
TGTGCCAGCAGACAGGCTACTAACACCGGGGAGCTGTTTTTT
>-|-|TRBV5-1|TRBJ2-1
CASSLVGPNSGEQFF
TGCGCCAGCAGCTTGGTTGGACCTAATTCTGGTGAGCAGTTCTTC
>-|TRBD2|TRBV9|TRBJ2-7
CASSKTGTIYEQYF
TGTGCCAGCAGCAAAACCGGGACTATCTACGAGCAGTACTTC
>few|TRBD2|TRBV12-3/TRBV12-4|TRBJ2-3
CASSLSASGDTQYF
TGTGCCAGCAGTTTATCCGCTAGCGGAGATACGCAGTATTTT
>-|TRBD2|TRBV29-1|TRBJ2-1
CSVDPSGRGTYEQFF
TGCAGCGTTGACCCAAGCGGGAGGGGTACGTATGAGCAGTTCTTC
>-|TRBD2|TRBV11-2|TRBJ2-1
CASSFWTSEAGAYNEQFF
TGTGCCAGCAGCTTTTGGACTAGTGAGGCGGGTGCCTACAATGAGCAGTTCTTC
>few|-|TRBV5-1|TRBJ2-5
CASSLTGTLETQYF
TGCGCCAGCAGCTTGACAGGGACGCTGGAGACCCAGTACTTC
>-|-|TRBV11-2|TRBJ1-6
CASSLDEWFPLHF
TGTGCCAGCAGCTTAGATGAGTGGTTTCCCCTCCACTTT
>few|-|TRBV2|TRBJ2-7
CASMAEGVSYEQYF
TGTGCCAGCATGGCCGAAGGGGTCTCCTACGAGCAGTACTTC
>-|TRBD1|TRBV2|TRBJ1-2
CASSASGQIYTF
TGTGCCAGCAGTGCTTCGGGACAGATCTACACCTTC
>many|TRBD2|TRBV20-1|TRBJ2-4
CSALSGIKNIQYF
TGCAGTGCATTGAGCGGGATCAAAAACATTCAGTACTTC
>-|TRBD2|TRBV20-1|TRBJ2-1
CSASFFVERETTGEQFF
TGCAGTGCTAGTTTTTTTGTAGAGCGGGAGACCACAGGGGAGCAGTTCTTC